This TCR beta chain was sequenced during a study of OX40 agonist ivuxolimab in advanced cancers. Study information: Clinicians treated patients with ivuxolimab, an agonistic anti-OX40 (CD134) antibody. It was permissible to have had prior anti-PD-1, anti-PD-L1 or anti-CTLA-4 therapy, and about 40% had some.

Between the trimmed V and J ends, which lost 7 bases and 4 bases, there was a span of 16 bases. The CDR3 runs 14 residues. The germline V gene encodes CDR1 MNHNY and CDR2 SVGAGI (reference sequence). Clones were sequenced by immunoSEQ multiplex PCR, and TCRdb holds only the in-frame ones, with some missing. The table has over 75,000 clones, under 95% seen once. The chain is built from TRBV6-6 and TRBJ1-2, with D uncertain. This specimen consisted of CD4+ or CD8+ T cells sorted from blood, obtained in a trial of the OX40 agonist ivuxolimab. The receptor's source is an adult with an advanced solid tumor such as melanoma, head and neck, liver or kidney cancer. The CDR3 nucleotides are TGTGCCAGCACCCCGTGGGAGGCTAGCTATGGCTACACCTTC. Translation gives CASTPWEASYGYTF.